Listed here is a single TCR beta chain. This specimen belongs to a study of blood T cells in healthy people across ages. Sample-barcoded 5' priming and a J-beta primer mix drove a second PCR of roughly 7 to 11 cycles. Each CDR3 protein is one row after TCRdb ran MiXCR on the 5' RACE reads. Among about 570,000 distinct CDR3 sequences, over 25% were seen once, and the ten largest hold 3% to 4.5%. Germline loops: CDR1 MNHEY, CDR2 SMNVEV (reference sequence). The V and J ends lost 5 bases and 3 bases respectively, with 8 bases between them. The CDR3 has 13 residues. The same data also went into a second study, on T cells of mothers and their children.

This clonotype originated in a boy aged 2 to 10 in good health. The chain employs TRBV27 and TRBJ1-3, with D maybe TRBD1 (5 bases). The sequencing sample was made of blood. The chain's CDR3 is CASSGGNGNTIYF. In nucleotides, the CDR3 is TGTGCCAGCAGTGGGGGTAATGGAAACACCATATATTTT.